In this sample, the clone carrying this T cell receptor beta chain turned up many times. Researchers prepared the TCRbeta library using unique molecular identifiers, the study reports. A single record per CDR3 protein comes from TCRdb applying MiXCR to the PCR reads. In the table there are under 140,000 distinct CDR3 sequences, over 9% of which are singletons. These data come from a study of T-cell reconstitution after alpha-beta-depleted transplantation in children. The TCR originated in a human donor who donated a stem cell graft to a child with acute lymphoblastic leukemia. Sequencing used PBMCs from the stem cell graft donor, obtained from the stem cell graft.

CDR3 amino acids: CASSLAAGSSDTQYF. The CDR3 bases are TGTGCCAGCAGCTTGGCAGCAGGGAGTTCAGATACGCAGTATTTT. The chain links TRBV5-6 to TRBJ2-3, with D perhaps TRBD1 or TRBD2 (5 bases each). Trimming cost V 0 bases and J 4 bases, with 12 bases left between them. CDR1 and CDR2 from the germline V gene are SGHDT and YYEEEE. The CDR3 is made up of 15 amino acids. Full variable domain (rest looked up from reference TRBV5-6 and TRBJ2-3): DAGVTQSPTHLIKTRGQQVTLRCSPKSGHDTVSWYQQALGQGPQFIFQYYEEEERQRGNFPDRFSGHQFPNYSSELNVNALLLGDSALYLCASSLAAGSSDTQYFGPGTRLTVL.